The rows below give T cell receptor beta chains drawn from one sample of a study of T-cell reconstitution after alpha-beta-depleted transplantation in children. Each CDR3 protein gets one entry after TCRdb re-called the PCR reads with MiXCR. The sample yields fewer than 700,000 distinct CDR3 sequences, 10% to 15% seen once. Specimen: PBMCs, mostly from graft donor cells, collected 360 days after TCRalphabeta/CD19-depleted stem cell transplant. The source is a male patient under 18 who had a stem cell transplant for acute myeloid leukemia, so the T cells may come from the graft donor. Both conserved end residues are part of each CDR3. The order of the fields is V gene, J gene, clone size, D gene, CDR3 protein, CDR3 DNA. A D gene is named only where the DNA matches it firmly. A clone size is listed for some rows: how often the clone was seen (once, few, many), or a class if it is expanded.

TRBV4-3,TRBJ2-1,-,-,CASSKTSSYNEQFF,TGCGCCAGCAGCAAAACCAGCTCCTACAATGAGCAGTTCTTC
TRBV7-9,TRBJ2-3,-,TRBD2,CAALTSGSDTQYF,TGTGCCGCTTTGACTAGCGGGAGTGATACGCAGTATTTT
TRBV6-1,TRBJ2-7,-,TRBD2,CASSLEPGTRSEQYF,TGTGCCAGCAGCCTAGAGCCCGGGACTAGAAGCGAGCAGTACTTC
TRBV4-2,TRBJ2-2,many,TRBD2,CASSHTWGGANTGELFF,TGTGCCAGCAGCCACACATGGGGGGGTGCGAACACCGGGGAGCTGTTTTTT
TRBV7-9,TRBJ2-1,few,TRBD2,CASSREGLLDNEQFF,TGTGCCAGCAGCAGAGAGGGACTATTGGACAATGAGCAGTTCTTC
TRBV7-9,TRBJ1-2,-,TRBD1,CASSLDHGQGSYGYTF,TGTGCCAGCAGCTTAGATCATGGACAGGGGAGTTATGGCTACACCTTC
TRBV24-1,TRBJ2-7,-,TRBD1,CATSDAGQGNVYEQYF,TGTGCCACCAGTGACGCCGGACAGGGGAACGTCTACGAGCAGTACTTC
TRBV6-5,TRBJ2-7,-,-,CASSYYPGVSYEQYF,TGTGCCAGCAGTTACTATCCGGGGGTCTCCTACGAGCAGTACTTC
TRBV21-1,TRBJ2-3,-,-,CASSKPGSHADTDTQYF,TGTGCCAGCAGCAAACCCGGGAGCCACGCCGACACAGATACGCAGTATTTT
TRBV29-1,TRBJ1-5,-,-,CSVVANAPGELGVAQHF,TGCAGCGTTGTGGCCAATGCACCAGGGGAACTCGGAGTGGCCCAGCATTTT
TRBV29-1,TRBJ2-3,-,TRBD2,CSVENFYGLAGGLSSPDTQYF,TGCAGCGTTGAAAATTTCTACGGACTAGCGGGAGGGCTCTCGTCCCCAGATACGCAGTATTTT
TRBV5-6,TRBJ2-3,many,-,CASSLIRGDTQYF,TGTGCCAGCAGCCTAATTCGCGGCGATACGCAGTATTTT
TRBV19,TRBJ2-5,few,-,CASSRGGGLGTQYF,TGTGCCAGTAGTCGGGGCGGAGGCCTGGGGACCCAGTACTTC
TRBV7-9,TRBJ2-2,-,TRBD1,CASSSQGTLNTGELFF,TGTGCCAGCAGCTCACAGGGGACGCTGAACACCGGGGAGCTGTTTTTT
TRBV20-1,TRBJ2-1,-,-,CSASRGEGPVFEQFF,TGCAGTGCTAGTAGGGGGGAGGGCCCAGTATTTGAGCAGTTCTTC
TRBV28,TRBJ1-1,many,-,CASRVNTEAFF,TGTGCCAGCCGGGTGAACACTGAAGCTTTCTTT
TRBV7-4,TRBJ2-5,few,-,CASSLRGNFQETQYF,TGTGCCAGCAGCTTACGCGGGAACTTCCAAGAGACCCAGTACTTC
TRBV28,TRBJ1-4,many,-,CASRVGGWEKLFF,TGTGCCAGCAGAGTCGGGGGTTGGGAAAAACTGTTTTTT
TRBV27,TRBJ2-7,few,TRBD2,CASRPNMVLARYEQYF,TGTGCCAGCAGACCTAACATGGTACTAGCGAGGTACGAGCAGTACTTC
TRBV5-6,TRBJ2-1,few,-,CASSFEGEFSSYNEQFF,TGTGCCAGCAGCTTTGAGGGGGAGTTCAGCTCCTACAATGAGCAGTTCTTC
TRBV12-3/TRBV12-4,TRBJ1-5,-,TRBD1,CASSGTGGNQPQHF,TGTGCCAGTAGTGGGACAGGGGGCAATCAGCCCCAGCATTTT
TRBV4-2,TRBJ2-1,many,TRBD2,CASSAGLAGDYNEQFF,TGTGCCAGCAGCGCGGGACTAGCGGGAGACTACAATGAGCAGTTCTTC
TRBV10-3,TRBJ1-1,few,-,CAISDAQGKNTEAFF,TGTGCCATCAGTGACGCTCAGGGGAAGAACACTGAAGCTTTCTTT
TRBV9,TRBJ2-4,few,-,CASSGQGIKNIQYF,TGTGCCAGCAGCGGGCAGGGGATCAAAAACATTCAGTACTTC
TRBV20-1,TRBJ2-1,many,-,CSARGGASGYNEQFF,TGCAGTGCTAGAGGGGGGGCTAGCGGCTACAATGAGCAGTTCTTC
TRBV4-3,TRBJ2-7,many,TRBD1,CATALAPDRGSYEQYF,TGCGCTACGGCGTTGGCCCCGGACAGGGGTTCCTACGAGCAGTACTTC
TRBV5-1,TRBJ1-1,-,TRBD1,CASSPQTGTTEAFF,TGCGCCAGCAGCCCCCAGACAGGGACCACTGAAGCTTTCTTT
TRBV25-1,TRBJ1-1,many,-,CASSELANTEAFF,TGTGCCAGCAGTGAATTAGCTAACACTGAAGCTTTCTTT
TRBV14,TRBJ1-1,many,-,CASSPVGGWAFF,TGTGCCAGCAGCCCCGTTGGGGGGTGGGCTTTCTTT
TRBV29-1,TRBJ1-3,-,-,CSVELGVSGNTIYF,TGCAGCGTTGAGCTAGGGGTCTCTGGAAACACCATATATTTT
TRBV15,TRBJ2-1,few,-,CATSRDVQGHEQFF,TGTGCCACCAGCAGAGACGTGCAGGGCCATGAGCAGTTCTTC
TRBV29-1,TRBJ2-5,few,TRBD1,CSVERGQGPQETQYF,TGCAGCGTTGAAAGAGGACAGGGCCCCCAAGAGACCCAGTACTTC
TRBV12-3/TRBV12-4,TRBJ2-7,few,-,CASSGRRPDTYEQYF,TGTGCCAGCAGTGGGCGAAGGCCCGATACCTACGAGCAGTACTTC
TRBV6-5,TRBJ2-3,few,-,CASSYGGKDTQYF,TGTGCCAGCAGTTACGGGGGGAAAGATACGCAGTATTTT
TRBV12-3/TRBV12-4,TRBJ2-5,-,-,CASRLRETQYF,TGTGCCAGCCGCCTCAGAGAGACCCAGTACTTC
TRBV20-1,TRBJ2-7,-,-,CSASSEYEQYF,TGCAGTGCTAGCTCGGAATACGAGCAGTACTTC
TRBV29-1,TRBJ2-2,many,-,CSVGNRWSDTGELFF,TGCAGCGTTGGGAACCGCTGGTCGGACACCGGGGAGCTGTTTTTT
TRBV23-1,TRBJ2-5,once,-,CASSQRTGTYQETQYF,TGCGCCAGCAGTCAAAGGACGGGAACCTACCAAGAGACCCAGTACTTC
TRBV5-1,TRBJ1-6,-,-,CASSLDRGLNSPLHF,TGCGCCAGCAGCTTGGATCGGGGATTGAATTCACCCCTCCACTTT
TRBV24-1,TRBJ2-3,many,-,CATSDLTGTDTQYF,TGTGCCACCAGTGATTTGACAGGGACAGATACGCAGTATTTT
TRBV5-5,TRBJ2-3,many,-,CASSLWWRADTQYF,TGTGCCAGCAGCTTGTGGTGGCGTGCAGATACGCAGTATTTT
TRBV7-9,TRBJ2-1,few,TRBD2,CASSRLGLAAYNEQFF,TGTGCCAGCAGCCGCCTGGGACTAGCTGCTTACAATGAGCAGTTCTTC
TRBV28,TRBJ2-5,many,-,CASQAPGRWAEETQYF,TGTGCCAGCCAGGCCCCCGGGAGATGGGCCGAAGAGACCCAGTACTTC
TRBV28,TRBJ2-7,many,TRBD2,CASSSGGEQYF,TGTGCCAGCAGCTCGGGAGGCGAGCAGTACTTC
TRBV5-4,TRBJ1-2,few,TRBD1,CASSPWPFPSRGPPRGYTF,TGTGCCAGCAGTCCTTGGCCCTTTCCCTCCAGGGGGCCTCCTCGAGGCTACACCTTC
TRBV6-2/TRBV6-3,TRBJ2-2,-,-,CASGHVDTGELFF,TGTGCCAGCGGCCATGTGGACACCGGGGAGCTGTTTTTT
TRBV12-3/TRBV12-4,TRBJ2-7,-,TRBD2,CASTLAGGSYEQYF,TGTGCCAGCACCTTAGCGGGGGGCTCCTACGAGCAGTACTTC
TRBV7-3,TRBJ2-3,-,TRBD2,CASSEGGGLTDTQYF,TGTGCCAGCAGCGAAGGCGGGGGGCTCACAGATACGCAGTATTTT
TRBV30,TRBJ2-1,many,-,CAWSSQYNEQFF,TGTGCCTGGAGTTCTCAATACAATGAGCAGTTCTTC
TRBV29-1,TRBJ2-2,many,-,CSVVVGHGNTGELFF,TGCAGCGTTGTTGTAGGGCACGGGAACACCGGGGAGCTGTTTTTT
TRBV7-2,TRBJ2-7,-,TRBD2,CASSLVAGPTYEQYF,TGTGCCAGCAGCTTAGTAGCGGGGCCCACCTACGAGCAGTACTTC
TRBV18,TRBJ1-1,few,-,CASSPVLGGNTEAFF,TGTGCCAGCTCACCAGTCCTTGGGGGTAACACTGAAGCTTTCTTT
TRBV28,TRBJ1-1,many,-,CASLTGTNTEAFF,TGTGCCAGCCTCACGGGTACGAACACTGAAGCTTTCTTT
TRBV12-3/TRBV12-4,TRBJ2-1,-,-,CASTLGVGEQFF,TGTGCCAGCACCCTCGGGGTTGGGGAGCAGTTCTTC
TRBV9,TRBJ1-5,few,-,CASSVDTYQPQHF,TGTGCCAGCAGCGTAGACACCTATCAGCCCCAGCATTTT